The 11 T cell receptor beta chains given below trace back to one sample, sequenced in a study of T cell responses to AZD1222 COVID-19 vaccine. Sequencing was performed with immunoSEQ multiplex PCR; in TCRdb, only in-frame clones are kept and a portion is missing. This sample has more than 85,000 clones, with roughly 90% found just once. The sample in question was peripheral blood, obtained on day 0 of AZD1222 vaccination. The origin of the receptors is an adult in good health.

V gene TRBV2 combines with J gene TRBJ1-1; 7 bases are a match to TRBD1. The V gene's germline CDR1 is SNHLY and CDR2 FYNNEI. V shed 5 bases and J 4 bases; nucleotides not matched to a gene: 4. This CDR3 spans 13 amino acids. The CDR3 loop reads CASSPTGPTEAFF. The CDR3 bases are TGTGCCAGCAGTCCGACAGGGCCCACTGAAGCTTTCTTT.

This clone has only one observation. The chain is built from TRBV18 and TRBJ2-7, with no clear D. Trimming pared 5 bases from V and 3 bases from J, leaving 5 bases between. Germline V lookup: CDR1 KGHSH, CDR2 LQKENI. The CDR3 contains 11 residues. The CDR3 DNA follows: TGTGCCAGCTCAAGAGGCTACGAGCAGTACTTC. Its protein is CASSRGYEQYF.

This clone was recorded a few times. The V gene is TRBV6-1, the J gene TRBJ1-3; D gene uncertain. The V and J ends lost 1 base and 0 bases respectively, with 10 bases between them. The germline V gene encodes CDR1 MNHNS and CDR2 SASEGT. The CDR3 contains 16 residues. The CDR3 region is CASSEGASYSGNTIYF. CDR3 sequence (DNA): TGTGCCAGCAGTGAAGGGGCCAGCTACTCTGGAAACACCATATATTTT.

This chain links TRBV28 with TRBJ1-2, with 7 bases aligning to TRBD1. Per the germline V gene, CDR1 is MDHEN and CDR2 is SYDVKM. V shed 5 bases and J 8 bases; nucleotides not matched to a gene: 14. CDR3 length: 15 residues. CDR3: CASSPKFRQGQGYTF. Written as DNA, the CDR3 is TGTGCCAGCAGTCCGAAATTTAGACAGGGTCAGGGCTACACCTTC.

The chain links TRBV18 to TRBJ1-1; 9 nucleotides agree with TRBD1. Germline trimming cut 6 bases from V and 11 bases from J; bases unmatched to any gene: 10. Germline assignment: CDR1 KGHSH and CDR2 LQKENI. The CDR3 covers 13 residues. This CDR3 is CASSPDRGVSAFF. The DNA of the CDR3 is TGTGCCAGCTCTCCAGACAGGGGGGTGAGTGCTTTCTTT.

The chain recombines TRBV28 with TRBJ2-7; TRBD1 aligns across 8 bases. Trimming removed 5 bases from V and 4 bases from J; junction bases left unmatched: 10. Per germline, CDR1 MDHEN and CDR2 SYDVKM. The CDR3 totals 15 residues. The CDR3 sequence is CASSIGQGIAYEQYF. As DNA, the CDR3 is TGTGCCAGCAGTATAGGACAGGGCATAGCGTACGAGCAGTACTTC.

The V call is TRBV7-9, the J call TRBJ2-1; 8 nucleotides match TRBD2. This CDR3 has 15 amino acids. V shed 1 base, J shed 5 bases, and the junction held 4 bases outside the gene matches. Germline values: CDR1 SEHNR, CDR2 FQNEAQ (reference sequence). The CDR3: CASSLDGRAHNEQFF. The DNA for the CDR3 is TGTGCCAGCAGCTTAGACGGGAGGGCACACAATGAGCAGTTCTTC.

CDR3 DNA sequence: TGTGCCACCAGCAGATTAAATGAGCAGTTCTTC. Translating it yields CATSRLNEQFF. The chain combines TRBV15 with TRBJ2-1; no firm D call. The V end was cut by 2 bases, the J end by 7 bases, with 3 bases between. This CDR3 region has 11 residues. Looked up from germline, CDR1 is LNHNV and CDR2 is YYDKDF (reference sequence).

This clone was seen once. The CDR3 loop is CASSQVPGGEAFF. The CDR3 region has the DNA TGTGCCAGCAGCCAAGTCCCTGGCGGGGAAGCTTTCTTT. The gene calls are TRBV3-1 (or the pseudogene TRBV3-2) and TRBJ1-1; D not resolved. This CDR3 spans 13 amino acids. The germline V and J ends were trimmed by 1 base and 8 bases, with 11 bases remaining between them. Germline CDR1 reads LGHDT; CDR2 reads YNNKEL (reference sequence).

This chain links TRBV2 with TRBJ1-5; D might be TRBD1 (6 bases). Germline V gene lookup returns CDR1 SNHLY and CDR2 FYNNEI. Trimming took off 4 bases at V and 7 bases at J, with 14 bases between the two ends. The CDR3 runs to 14 residues. The CDR3 protein is CASSGGQGRQPQHF. CDR3 nucleotide sequence: TGTGCCAGCAGTGGGGGACAAGGGCGACAGCCCCAGCATTTT.

This clone was observed once. A junction end diverges from the germline sequence, so it may reflect a read error. The chain uses TRBV13 and TRBJ2-1, with unresolved D. Germline CDR1 reads PRHDT; CDR2 reads FYEKMQ (reference sequence). The CDR3 is made up of 13 amino acids. The CDR3 reads CASGTALDNEQFF. The DNA of the CDR3 is TGCGCCAGTGGTACGGCTCTGGACAATGAGCAGTTCTTC. Drawing the rest from reference TRBV13 and TRBJ2-1, the complete variable domain is AAGVIQSPRHLIKEKRETATLKCYPIPRHDTVYWYQQGPGQDPQFLISFYEKMQSDKGSIPDRFSAQQFSDYHSELNMSSLELGDSALYFCASGTALDNEQFFGPGTRLTVL.